This paragraph covers one T cell receptor beta chain sequence. Its antigen is not known. The data were taken from a study of T cells in localized non-small cell lung cancer. Study results and caveats: Greater T cell density in blood accompanied longer overall survival. Maximal T cell clonality occurred in uninvolved adjacent lung, with tumor ranking below it. Adjacent lung held a median roughly 54 of the top 100 tumor clones.

Produced via immunoSEQ multiplex PCR; TCRdb's table is partial and in-frame only. In the table there are some 29,000 clones, approximately 86% of which are singletons. Trimming took 3 bases from V and 5 from J; bases not matched to a gene: 12. The CDR3 contains 16 residues. Germline V lookup: CDR1 KGHSH, CDR2 LQKENI. This TCR was recovered from a male donor older than 55 with stage I lung adenocarcinoma. J is TRBJ1-1 and V is TRBV18; 7 bases match TRBD1. The sample was peripheral blood, taken before any cancer treatment. DNA for the CDR3: TGTGCCAGCTCACCTACGAGGGGGCGCCTGGGGACTGAAGCTTTCTTT. Protein sequence: CASSPTRGRLGTEAFF.